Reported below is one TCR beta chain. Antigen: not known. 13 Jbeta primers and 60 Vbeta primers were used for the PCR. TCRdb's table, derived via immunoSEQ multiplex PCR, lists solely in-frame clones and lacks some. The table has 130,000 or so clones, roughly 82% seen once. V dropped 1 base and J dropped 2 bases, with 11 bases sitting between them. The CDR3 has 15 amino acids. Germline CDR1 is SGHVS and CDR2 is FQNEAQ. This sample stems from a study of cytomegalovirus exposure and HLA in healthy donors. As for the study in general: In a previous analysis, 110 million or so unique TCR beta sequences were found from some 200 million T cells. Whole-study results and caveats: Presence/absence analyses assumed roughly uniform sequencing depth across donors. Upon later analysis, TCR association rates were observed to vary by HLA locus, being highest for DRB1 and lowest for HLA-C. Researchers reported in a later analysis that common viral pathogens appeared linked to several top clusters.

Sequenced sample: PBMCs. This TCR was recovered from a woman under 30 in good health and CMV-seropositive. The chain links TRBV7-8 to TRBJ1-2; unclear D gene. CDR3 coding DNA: TGTGCCAGCAGCTTAGTCGAGGGATCCAACTATGGCTACACCTTC. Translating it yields CASSLVEGSNYGYTF.